The 22 T cell receptor beta chains reported below all come from one sample, sequenced in a study of blood T cells in healthy people across ages. A second PCR of 7 to 11 cycles used a sample-barcoded 5' primer and a J-beta primer mix. TCRdb fed the 5' RACE reads into MiXCR, producing one record per CDR3 protein. The table shows approximately 730,000 distinct CDR3 sequences, with around 46% occurring only once. The source material was blood. These receptors all stem from an older woman in good health.

The chain is built from TRBV20-1 and TRBJ2-5, with 12 bases identical to TRBD2. The CDR3 has 17 residues. J gave up 2 bases and V 4 bases, and 11 bases lay outside the gene matches. The germline gives CDR1 DFQATT, CDR2 SNEGSKA (reference sequence). The CDR3 here is CSATPGLAGASQETQYF. Written as DNA, the CDR3 is TGCAGTGCTACCCCGGGACTAGCGGGCGCCTCTCAAGAGACCCAGTACTTC.

Regarding this clonotype: One end of the junction fails to match germline, which may point to a read error. The rearrangement joins TRBV20-1 to TRBJ2-1, with 11 bases that match TRBD2. The CDR3 sequence is 17 residues long. Germline V gene sequence: CDR1 DFQATT, CDR2 SNEGSKA (reference sequence). CDR3 region: CSASPRTSGSFYNGQFF. DNA of the CDR3: TGCAGTGCTAGTCCCCGTACTAGCGGGAGTTTCTACAATGGGCAGTTCTTC.

The chain couples TRBV12-3 or TRBV12-4 to TRBJ2-5; TRBD2 is a possible D gene (6 bases). The CDR3 loop spans 15 amino acids. Trimming cost V 5 bases and J 5 bases, with 18 bases left between them. CDR3: CASSRLIGGAETQYF. The CDR3 nucleotides are TGTGCCAGCAGTAGACTTATAGGCGGGGCTGAGACCCAGTACTTC.

Remarks on this clonotype: Its ends do not fully match the called genes, so a read error is possible. This rearrangement joins TRBV6-5 to TRBJ1-2, with a tentative D call TRBD1 (6 bases). Germline-derived CDR1 and CDR2 are MNHEY and SVGAGI. The CDR3 contains 15 residues. CDR3 nucleotides: TGTGCCAGCAGTTACAGGGGGTTAGTCAACTATGGCTACATCTTC. As protein: CASSYRGLVNYGYIF.

This clonotype was picked up a small number of times. The genes are TRBV15 and TRBJ2-3; 7 bases are a match to TRBD2. CDR1 LNHNV and CDR2 YYDKDF come from the germline V gene (reference sequence). The CDR3 is 14 residues long. With V trimmed by 1 base and J by 4 bases, 2 bases remained unmatched. The CDR3, as DNA: TGTGCCACCAGCAGAGGCGGGAGACCAGATACGCAGTATTTT. It codes for CATSRGGRPDTQYF.

A single count supports this clonotype. The rearrangement links TRBV25-1 to TRBJ2-5; D gene unclear. The CDR3 runs 13 residues. Germline CDR1 and CDR2: MGHDK and SYGVNS. With 3 bases removed from V and 1 base from J, the gap between germline ends came to 6 bases. CDR3 nucleotides: TGTGCCAGCAGTGATGGGCCCCAAGAGACCCAGTACTTC. It specifies CASSDGPQETQYF.

V gene TRBV28 combines with J gene TRBJ2-1; tentatively, D is TRBD2 (5 bases). The CDR3 is 16 amino acids. Trimming took 3 bases from V and 0 from J, leaving 12 bases between them. Per germline, CDR1 MDHEN and CDR2 SYDVKM. CDR3 in DNA: TGTGCCAGCAGTTTCCCCTTAGGGAGCTCCTACAATGAGCAGTTCTTC. It codes for CASSFPLGSSYNEQFF. Variable domain in full (rest from reference TRBV28 and TRBJ2-1): DVKVTQSSRYLVKRTGEKVFLECVQDMDHENMFWYRQDPGLGLRLIYFSYDVKMKEKGDIPEGYSVSREKKERFSLILESASTNQTSMYLCASSFPLGSSYNEQFFGPGTRLTVL.

J is TRBJ1-6 and V is TRBV4-3, with TRBD1 matching over 7 bases. Per the germline V gene, CDR1 is LGHNA and CDR2 is YSLEER. CDR3 length: 16 residues. J lost 9 bases, V lost 0 bases, and 8 bases had no gene match. The CDR3 region has the DNA TGCGCCAGCAGCCAAGAAAGAGGGACAGTAGGTTCACCCCTCCACTTT. Translating it yields CASSQERGTVGSPLHF.

This clonotype has a handful of counts. The CDR3 here is CASSLTSGASYEQYF. DNA of the CDR3: TGTGCCAGCAGCTTGACTAGCGGGGCCTCCTACGAGCAGTACTTC. The chain joins TRBV7-2 to TRBJ2-7, with 11 bases matching TRBD2. Germline CDR1 SGHTA, CDR2 FQGNSA. The ends lost 3 bases at V and 0 bases at J; junction bases unmatched: 1. CDR3 size: 15 residues.

This chain uses TRBV12-3 or TRBV12-4 with TRBJ1-2; maybe TRBD1 (5 bases). The V end lost 5 bases, the J end lost 5 bases, and 15 bases lay between the germline ends. This CDR3 contains 14 residues. CDR3: CASSPNGGDYGYTF. The CDR3 DNA reads as TGTGCCAGCAGTCCTAACGGGGGGGATTATGGCTACACCTTC.

This chain links TRBV27 with TRBJ2-7; TRBD2 might be the D (5 bases). V dropped 8 bases and J dropped 7 bases, with 27 bases sitting between them. CDR3 length: 16 amino acids. Germline V gene sequence: CDR1 MNHEY, CDR2 SMNVEV (reference sequence). CDR3 amino acids: CASYWRKTSSYNEQYF. The CDR3 DNA reads TGTGCCAGCTATTGGAGGAAGACGAGTTCCTACAATGAGCAGTACTTC.

The chain couples TRBV20-1 to TRBJ2-1; weak D call: TRBD1 (6 bases). Germline lookup yields CDR1 DFQATT and CDR2 SNEGSKA (reference sequence). Trimming took off 5 bases at V and 8 bases at J, with 19 bases between the two ends. This CDR3 contains 14 residues. The chain's CDR3 is CSARRDKSFDEQFF. The CDR3 DNA sequence: TGCAGTGCTCGCCGGGACAAAAGTTTCGATGAGCAGTTCTTC.

This clonotype showed up just a few times. The J gene is TRBJ2-7, the V gene TRBV20-1; weak D call: TRBD2 (5 bases). In germline, CDR1 is DFQATT, CDR2 SNEGSKA (reference sequence). The length of the CDR3 is 13 residues. V gave up 6 bases and J gave up 0 bases, with 12 bases separating them. CDR3 in amino acids: CSAEEASSYEQYF. CDR3 DNA sequence: TGCAGTGCGGAGGAGGCGAGCTCCTACGAGCAGTACTTC.

The chain couples TRBV11-2 to TRBJ2-2, with 7 nucleotides matching TRBD2. CDR3 length equals 15 residues. Losses at the gene ends were 5 bases for V and 5 bases for J; bases not matched to a gene: 8. CDR1 and CDR2 (germline): SGHAT, FQNNGV. CDR3 sequence (DNA): TGTGCCAGCAGCCCCACTAGCGCTGGTACCGGGGAGCTGTTTTTT. Its translation: CASSPTSAGTGELFF.

In its sample, this clonotype was seen a few times. This chain joins TRBV18 and TRBJ1-5; no clear D. This CDR3 spans 14 amino acids. Deletions cut 5 bases from V and 7 bases from J, with 15 bases between. CDR1 and CDR2 from the germline V gene are KGHSH and LQKENI. As DNA, the CDR3 is TGTGCCAGCTCAGAGGTACGGGTGGAGCAGCCCCAGCATTTT. This gives the protein CASSEVRVEQPQHF. Full variable domain (missing parts from reference TRBV18 and TRBJ1-5): NAGVMQNPRHLVRRRGQEARLRCSPMKGHSHVYWYRQLPEEGLKFMVYLQKENIIDESGMPKERFSAEFPKEGPSILRIQQVVRGDSAAYFCASSEVRVEQPQHFGDGTRLSIL.

J is TRBJ2-3 and V is TRBV6-2 or TRBV6-3; D is unclear. CDR3 size: 13 residues. CDR1 MNHEY and CDR2 SVGEGT come from the germline V gene. Deletions cut 8 bases from V and 5 bases from J, with 14 bases between. The chain's CDR3 is CASATGNGDTQYF. The DNA for the CDR3 is TGTGCCAGCGCAACTGGGAACGGAGATACGCAGTATTTT.

About this clonotype itself: An end of the junction differs from the germline gene, which may be a read error. The chain combines TRBV3-1 with TRBJ2-3; TRBD1 agrees at 7 bases. The CDR3 covers 15 residues. Per germline, CDR1 LGHDT and CDR2 YNNKEL (reference sequence). DNA of the CDR3: TGTGCCAGTAGCCAAGATCAGAGGGGGCTAGATACGCAGTATTTT. Translating gives CASSQDQRGLDTQYF.

Turning to this clonotype: At one end, the junction sequence differs from germline, possibly due to a read error. The rearrangement uses TRBV7-2 and TRBJ2-1, with 7 nucleotides matching TRBD1. CDR1 is SGHTA, CDR2 FQGNSA, per germline. The length of the CDR3 is 13 residues. The DNA of the CDR3 is TGTGTCAGCCCGACAGGGTCCTACAATGAGCAGTTCTTC. Amino acid sequence: CVSPTGSYNEQFF.

This clonotype turned up a few times. One end of the junction varies from germline; a read error may be responsible. The rearrangement links TRBV3-1 to TRBJ1-2, with 9 bases aligning to TRBD1. The CDR3 has 13 amino acids. CDR1 and CDR2 (germline): LGHDT, YNNKEL (reference sequence). CDR3 sequence: CTSSPRDRDGYTF. The CDR3 nucleotides read TGTACCAGCAGCCCCCGGGACAGGGATGGCTACACCTTC.

The V and J genes are TRBV14 and TRBJ1-6, with a possible D match to TRBD1 (5 bases). Trimming removed 1 base from V and 7 bases from J, with 8 bases in between. Germline-derived CDR1 and CDR2 are SGHDN and FVKESK. The CDR3 spans 14 residues. CDR3 DNA: TGTGCCAGCAGCCAAGCAGGGTGGAATTCACCCCTCCACTTT. Translation gives CASSQAGWNSPLHF.

The gene calls are TRBV11-2 and TRBJ2-1; 14 positions match TRBD2. There are 19 residues in the CDR3. Trimming at V came to 4 bases and at J to 8 bases, leaving 16 bases not matched to a gene. In germline, CDR1 is SGHAT, CDR2 FQNNGV. This CDR3 is CASSSQWTSGGPRSHEQFF. The CDR3 nucleotides are TGTGCCAGCAGCTCTCAATGGACTAGCGGGGGGCCCAGGTCCCATGAGCAGTTCTTC.

The chain joins TRBV5-1 to TRBJ2-3, with D possibly TRBD1 on 6 matching bases. This CDR3 is 15 amino acids long. The germline V gene has CDR1 SGHRS and CDR2 YFSETQ. The V and J ends lost 4 bases and 5 bases respectively, with 17 bases between them. The CDR3: CASSTEGGVGDTQYF. CDR3 nucleotides: TGCGCCAGCAGCACGGAAGGGGGTGTAGGAGATACGCAGTATTTT.